This T cell receptor beta chain was recovered during a study of T cell responses to AZD1222 COVID-19 vaccine. At the level of the study: Second doses were pooled across both intervals (about 4 or about 12 weeks). Overall study results and limits: Without day 14 samples, only post-peak T cell repertoires were studied. Females outnumbered males among donors, who were mostly white British; clonal diversity was possibly underestimated. Across the whole spike, CD4 TCRs peaked at regions 160-218 and 743-854.

Produced via immunoSEQ multiplex PCR; TCRdb's table is partial and in-frame only. The sample lists approximately 170,000 clones; 75% to 95% were seen once. Concerning this clone itself: The antigen is unknown.

This CDR3 comprises 11 residues. The germline V and J ends were trimmed by 2 bases and 6 bases, with 2 bases remaining between them. CDR1 is SGHRS, CDR2 YFSETQ, per germline. The J gene is TRBJ2-2, the V gene TRBV5-1; D uncertain. The material sequenced was peripheral blood, taken on day 0 of AZD1222 vaccination. The source is an adult in good health. CDR3 bases: TGCGCCAGCAGCTTAGCCGGGGAGCTGTTTTTT. As protein: CASSLAGELFF.